A selection of T cell receptor beta chains follows, all from one sample in a study of T cells in Graves' hyperthyroidism and ophthalmopathy. TCRdb itself ran the multiplex PCR reads through MiXCR, one entry per CDR3 protein. The table has nearly 600,000 distinct CDR3 sequences, approximately 15% seen once. The sequenced material came from blood. These receptors were collected from a woman younger than 35 with Graves' ophthalmopathy. The conserved cysteine and the conserved F or W are not part of the CDR3 here.

V gene	J gene	CDR3 protein
TRBV20-1	TRBJ1-3	SARRGGGSGNTIY
TRBV7-2	TRBJ2-1	ASTWQGIYNEQF
TRBV19	TRBJ1-5	ASSIGGDGQPQH
TRBV6-1	TRBJ2-4	ASSPIAGVENIQY
TRBV28	TRBJ1-1	ASSLWRPDRDTEAF
TRBV9	TRBJ2-7	ASSVDPRTYEQY
TRBV2	TRBJ2-5	ASSESPGSPGGETQY
TRBV11-3	TRBJ2-2	ASSPGLAGVAGELF
TRBV29-1	TRBJ2-7	SVVRLQGPYEQY
TRBV27	TRBJ2-7	ASSLSVAQPYEQY
TRBV9	TRBJ2-3	ASSVFEGGTYSTDTQY
TRBV7-2	TRBJ2-5	ASSTGQETQY
TRBV4-2	TRBJ2-2	ASSPWDRALKTGELF
TRBV7-2	TRBJ2-5	ASSLAGLAGRETQY
TRBV3-1	TRBJ2-1	ASSQGLAGVYNEQF
TRBV7-8	TRBJ1-1	ASSLEVASNTEAF
TRBV28	TRBJ2-1	ASSDPSGISYNEQF
TRBV7-9	TRBJ2-2	ASNVAGELF
TRBV19	TRBJ2-7	ASSRQGSYEQY
TRBV20-1	TRBJ2-3	SAREASGATDTQY
TRBV27	TRBJ1-3	ASRTLSGNTIY
TRBV20-1	TRBJ2-5	SARESLAVQETQY
TRBV7-9	TRBJ2-7	ASSLVRAGVRHEQY
TRBV29-1	TRBJ1-1	SVTTWNTEAF
TRBV28	TRBJ1-2	ASSLDRGSGYT
TRBV4-1	TRBJ1-1	ASSRIVGRVNTEAF
TRBV3-1	TRBJ2-3	ASSYLSRDRTDTQY
TRBV10-3	TRBJ1-2	AISKGQGIDCGYT
TRBV11-1	TRBJ2-5	ASSPSHRSGETQY
TRBV5-1	TRBJ2-1	ASSLLLAVESYNEQF
TRBV20-1	TRBJ1-2	SARAEFRNYGYT
TRBV3-1	TRBJ2-3	ASSHLKWAGSTDTQY
TRBV7-3	TRBJ2-7	ASSLNRDYEQY
TRBV7-2	TRBJ2-1	ASSLGASGTSYNEQF
TRBV12-3/TRBV12-4	TRBJ2-3	ATGAGGSDTQY
TRBV9	TRBJ2-2	ASSVGRGSTGELF
TRBV27	TRBJ2-1	ASSFWAGRGSYNEQF
TRBV29-1	TRBJ2-7	SVSSGRWEQY
TRBV6-4	TRBJ2-1	ASSDEYGDSSYNEQF
TRBV7-2	TRBJ2-2	ASRLPVGGGTGELF
TRBV4-1	TRBJ1-6	ASSQTRDRGQRNSPLH
TRBV9	TRBJ2-7	ASSVRPSVVFGESYEQY
TRBV4-3	TRBJ2-3	ASSQDWASGSTDTQY
TRBV4-2	TRBJ1-5	ASSQDARTGINQPQH
TRBV27	TRBJ2-7	ASSSHPGGQGAYEQH
TRBV27	TRBJ2-3	ASALGQPDTQY
TRBV28	TRBJ2-7	ASSFRLAGPYEQY
TRBV30	TRBJ1-1	AWDRRRGTEAF